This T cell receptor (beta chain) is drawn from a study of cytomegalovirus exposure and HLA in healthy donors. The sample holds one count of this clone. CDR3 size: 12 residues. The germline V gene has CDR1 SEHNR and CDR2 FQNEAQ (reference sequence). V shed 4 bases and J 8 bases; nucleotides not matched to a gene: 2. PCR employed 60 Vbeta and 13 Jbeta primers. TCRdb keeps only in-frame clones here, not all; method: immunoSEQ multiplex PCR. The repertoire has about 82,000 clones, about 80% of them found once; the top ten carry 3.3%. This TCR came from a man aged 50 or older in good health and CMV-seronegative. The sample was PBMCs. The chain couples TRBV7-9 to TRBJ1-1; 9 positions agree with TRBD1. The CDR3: CASSWTGAEAFF. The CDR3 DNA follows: TGTGCCAGCAGCTGGACAGGGGCGGAAGCTTTCTTT.